These 10 T cell receptor beta chains came from one sample sequenced in a study of OX40 agonist ivuxolimab in advanced cancers. Clones were sequenced by immunoSEQ multiplex PCR, and TCRdb holds only the in-frame ones, with some missing. Of around 71,000 clones in the sample, around 87% are singletons; the top ten hold about 1%. Material: CD4+ or CD8+ T cells sorted from blood, obtained in a trial of the OX40 agonist ivuxolimab. These receptor sequences come from an adult with an advanced solid tumor such as melanoma, head and neck, liver or kidney cancer.

The CDR3 region has the DNA TGTGCCAGCAGCTTAAAGCCCGCCCTCACAGGGGGAGGCTCCTACGAGCAGTACTTC. Residues: CASSLKPALTGGGSYEQYF. The chain combines TRBV7-2 with TRBJ2-7; 8 positions agree with TRBD1. Trimming at V came to 2 bases and at J to 0 bases, leaving 15 bases not matched to a gene. Germline V gene sequence: CDR1 SGHTA, CDR2 FQGNSA. The CDR3 loop spans 19 amino acids.

The V and J genes are TRBV5-4 and TRBJ2-5; D gene ambiguous. From germline, CDR1 is SGHNT and CDR2 YYREEE (reference sequence). V shed 1 base and J shed 0 bases, with 10 bases lying between them. CDR3 length: 15 amino acids. The CDR3 region has the DNA TGTGCCAGCAGCTTGAAGTCCAAGGACCAAGAGACCCAGTACTTC. Residues: CASSLKSKDQETQYF.

This sequence joins TRBV19 and TRBJ2-1; 7 positions match TRBD2. Trimming took 5 bases from V and 5 from J; bases not matched to a gene: 9. The germline CDR1 and CDR2 sequences are LNHDA and SQIVND (reference sequence). CDR3 length: 15 residues. CDR3 in amino acids: CASSVTSPVDNEQFF. DNA of the CDR3: TGTGCCAGTAGTGTGACTAGCCCCGTGGACAATGAGCAGTTCTTC.

This rearrangement joins TRBV7-9 to TRBJ2-5, with TRBD1 matching 11 bases. The junction had 4 bases not matched to a gene; V was cut back by 6 bases and J by 1 base. The germline gives CDR1 SEHNR, CDR2 FQNEAQ (reference sequence). The CDR3 consists of 15 residues. The CDR3 coding sequence is TGTGCCAGCAGTGCCGGGACAGGGGGCCAAGAGACCCAGTACTTC. Protein: CASSAGTGGQETQYF.

The chain uses TRBV4-3 and TRBJ2-7; no definite D call. This CDR3 comprises 16 residues. V lost 1 base to trimming and J lost 1 base, with 14 bases between them. Per the germline V gene, CDR1 is LGHNA and CDR2 is YSLEER. In DNA form, the CDR3 reads TGCGCCAGCAGCCAAGGGCTTCTAGACGGGTCCTACGAGCAGTACTTC. This encodes CASSQGLLDGSYEQYF.

This sequence joins TRBV6-1 and TRBJ2-2; 8 bases are a match to TRBD1. Germline-derived CDR1 and CDR2 are MNHNS and SASEGT. V shed 11 bases, J shed 3 bases, and the junction held 11 bases outside the gene matches. There are 15 residues in the CDR3. In nucleotides, the CDR3 is TGTGCCGGCACCACGACAGGGGTGGACACCGGGGAGCTGTTTTTT. It translates to CAGTTTGVDTGELFF.

This chain joins TRBV11-3 and TRBJ1-1, with D hard to call. Germline V CDR1 and CDR2: SGHNT, YENEEA. V lost 5 bases, J lost 8 bases, and 18 bases lay in between. The CDR3 runs to 14 residues. CDR3 DNA: TGTGCCAGCAGCGCCTACAGTCAATCGGGGGAAGCTTTCTTT. It encodes CASSAYSQSGEAFF.

This clone was counted a few times. V is TRBV9 and J is TRBJ1-5, with no clear D. CDR1 is SGDLS, CDR2 YYNGEE, per germline. V gave up 0 bases and J gave up 3 bases, with 4 bases separating them. CDR3 length: 13 amino acids. Written as DNA, the CDR3 is TGTGCCAGCAGCGTAGACGTCAATCAGCCCCAGCATTTT. Residues: CASSVDVNQPQHF.

In this sample, this clone turned up a few times. CDR3 nucleotide sequence: TGTGCCAGCAGTGAGAAGGGAAGGGCCGGGGAGCTGTTTTTT. It is translated as CASSEKGRAGELFF. The chain joins TRBV6-4 to TRBJ2-2; D gene uncertain. Trimming shortened V by 3 bases and J by 6 bases, and 11 bases separated the two germline ends. Germline lookup yields CDR1 MRHNA and CDR2 SNTAGT. The CDR3 loop spans 14 amino acids.

The rearrangement uses TRBV30 and TRBJ2-2; D is possibly TRBD2 (6 bases). CDR1 and CDR2 from the germline V gene are GTSNPN and SVGIG (reference sequence). This CDR3 spans 13 amino acids. Trimming left V 2 bases short and J 6 bases short, with 10 bases between. CDR3 residues: CAWSTRRAGELFF. The CDR3 nucleotides are TGTGCCTGGAGTACCCGGAGGGCCGGGGAGCTGTTTTTT.